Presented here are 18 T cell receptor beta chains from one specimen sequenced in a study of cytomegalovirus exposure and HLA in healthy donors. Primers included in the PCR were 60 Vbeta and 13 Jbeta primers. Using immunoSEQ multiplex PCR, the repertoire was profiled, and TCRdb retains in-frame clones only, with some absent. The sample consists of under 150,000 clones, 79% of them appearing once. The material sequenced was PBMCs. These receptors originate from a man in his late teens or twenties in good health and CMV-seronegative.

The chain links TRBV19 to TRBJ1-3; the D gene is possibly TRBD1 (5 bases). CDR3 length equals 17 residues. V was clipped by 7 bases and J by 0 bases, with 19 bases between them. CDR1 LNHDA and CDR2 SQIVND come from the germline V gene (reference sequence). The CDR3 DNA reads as TGTGCCAGTACAGCCATAGGGGTGCCGGTCTCTGGAAACACCATATATTTT. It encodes CASTAIGVPVSGNTIYF.

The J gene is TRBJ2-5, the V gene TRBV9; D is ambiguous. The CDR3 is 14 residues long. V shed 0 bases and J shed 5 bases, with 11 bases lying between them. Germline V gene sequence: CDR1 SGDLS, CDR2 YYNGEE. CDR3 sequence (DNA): TGTGCCAGCAGCGTAGCCCCAAGAGTGGAGACCCAGTACTTC. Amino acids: CASSVAPRVETQYF.

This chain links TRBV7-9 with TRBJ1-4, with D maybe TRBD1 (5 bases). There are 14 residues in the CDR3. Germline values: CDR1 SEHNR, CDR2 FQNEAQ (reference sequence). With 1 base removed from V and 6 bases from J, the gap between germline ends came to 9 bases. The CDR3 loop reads CASSLGGEDEKLFF. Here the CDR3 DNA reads TGTGCCAGCAGCTTAGGGGGGGAGGATGAAAAACTGTTTTTT.

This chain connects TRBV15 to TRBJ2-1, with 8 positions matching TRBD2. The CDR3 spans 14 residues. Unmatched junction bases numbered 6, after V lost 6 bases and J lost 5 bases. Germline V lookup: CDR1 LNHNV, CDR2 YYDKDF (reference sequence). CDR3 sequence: CATRAGLVDNEQFF. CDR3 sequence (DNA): TGTGCCACCAGGGCGGGACTAGTCGACAATGAGCAGTTCTTC.

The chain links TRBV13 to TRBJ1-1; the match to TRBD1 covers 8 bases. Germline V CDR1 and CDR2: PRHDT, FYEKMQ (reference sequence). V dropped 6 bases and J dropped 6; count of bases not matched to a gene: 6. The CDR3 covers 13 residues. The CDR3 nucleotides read TGTGCCAGCAGTCCGGACAGGGCCCCTGAAGCTTTCTTT. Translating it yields CASSPDRAPEAFF.

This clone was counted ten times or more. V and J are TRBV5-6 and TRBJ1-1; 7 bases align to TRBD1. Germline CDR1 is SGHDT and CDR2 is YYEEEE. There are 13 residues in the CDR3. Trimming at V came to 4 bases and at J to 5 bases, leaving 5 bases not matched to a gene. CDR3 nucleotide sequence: TGTGCCAGCAGCCCGACAGGGAGAACTGAAGCTTTCTTT. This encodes CASSPTGRTEAFF.

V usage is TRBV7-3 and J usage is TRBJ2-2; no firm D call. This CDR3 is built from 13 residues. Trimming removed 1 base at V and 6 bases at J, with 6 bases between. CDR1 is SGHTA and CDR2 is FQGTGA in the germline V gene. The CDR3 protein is CASSLNTAGELFF. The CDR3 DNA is TGTGCCAGCAGCTTAAATACGGCCGGGGAGCTGTTTTTT.

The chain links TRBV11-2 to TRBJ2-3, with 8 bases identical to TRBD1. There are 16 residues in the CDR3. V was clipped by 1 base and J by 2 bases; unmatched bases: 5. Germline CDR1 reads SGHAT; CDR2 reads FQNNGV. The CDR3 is CASSLAGGSDTDTQYF. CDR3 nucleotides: TGTGCCAGCAGCTTAGCAGGGGGCTCAGACACAGATACGCAGTATTTT.

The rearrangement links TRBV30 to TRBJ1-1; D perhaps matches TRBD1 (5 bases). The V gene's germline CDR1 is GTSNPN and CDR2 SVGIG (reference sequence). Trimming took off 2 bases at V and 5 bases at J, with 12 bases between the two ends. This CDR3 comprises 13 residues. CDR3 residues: CAWSFGTRTEAFF. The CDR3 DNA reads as TGTGCCTGGAGTTTCGGGACTCGAACTGAAGCTTTCTTT.

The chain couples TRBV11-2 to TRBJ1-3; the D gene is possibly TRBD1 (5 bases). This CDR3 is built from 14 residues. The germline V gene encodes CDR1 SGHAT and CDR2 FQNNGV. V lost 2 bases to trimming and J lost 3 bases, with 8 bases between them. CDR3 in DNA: TGTGCCAGCAGCTTACCAGGGATTGGAAACACCATATATTTT. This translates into CASSLPGIGNTIYF.

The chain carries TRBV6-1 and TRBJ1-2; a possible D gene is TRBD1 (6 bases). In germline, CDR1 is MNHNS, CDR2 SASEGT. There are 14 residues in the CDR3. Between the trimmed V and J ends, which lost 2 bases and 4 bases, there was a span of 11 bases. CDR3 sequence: CASSEIGRGYGYTF. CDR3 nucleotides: TGTGCCAGCAGTGAAATTGGCAGGGGCTATGGCTACACCTTC.

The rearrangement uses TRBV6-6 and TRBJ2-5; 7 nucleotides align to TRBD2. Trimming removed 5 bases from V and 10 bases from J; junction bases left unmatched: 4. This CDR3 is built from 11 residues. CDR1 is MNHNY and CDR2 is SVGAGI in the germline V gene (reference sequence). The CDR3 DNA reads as TGTGCCAGCAGTCCTCGGGGGGTCCAGTACTTC. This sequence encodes CASSPRGVQYF.

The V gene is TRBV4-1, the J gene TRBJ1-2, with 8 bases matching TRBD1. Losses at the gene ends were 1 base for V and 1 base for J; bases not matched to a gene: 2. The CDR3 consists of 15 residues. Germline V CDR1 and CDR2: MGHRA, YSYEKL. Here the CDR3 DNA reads TGCGCCAGCAGCCAAGGACAGGGGAATAACTATGGCTACACCTTC. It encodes CASSQGQGNNYGYTF.

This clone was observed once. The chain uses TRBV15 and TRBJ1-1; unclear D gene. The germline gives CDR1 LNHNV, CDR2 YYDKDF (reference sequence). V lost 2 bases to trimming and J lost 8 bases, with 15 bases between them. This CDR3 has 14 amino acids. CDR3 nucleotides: TGTGCCACCAGCAGATACGCGAGTCTGCTAGAAGCTTTCTTT. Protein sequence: CATSRYASLLEAFF.

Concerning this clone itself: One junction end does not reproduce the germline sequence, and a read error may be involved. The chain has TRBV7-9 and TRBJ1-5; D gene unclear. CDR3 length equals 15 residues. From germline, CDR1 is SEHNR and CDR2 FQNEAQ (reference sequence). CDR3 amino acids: CSSSNSPFGGQPQHF. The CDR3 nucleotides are TGTTCCAGCAGCAACAGTCCCTTCGGTGGTCAGCCCCAGCATTTT.

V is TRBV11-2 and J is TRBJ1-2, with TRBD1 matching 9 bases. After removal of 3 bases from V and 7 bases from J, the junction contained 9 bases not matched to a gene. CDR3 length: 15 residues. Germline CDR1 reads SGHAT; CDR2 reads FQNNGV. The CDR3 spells CASSFPGQGRSGYTF. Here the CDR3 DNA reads TGTGCCAGCAGCTTTCCGGGACAGGGAAGGAGTGGCTACACCTTC. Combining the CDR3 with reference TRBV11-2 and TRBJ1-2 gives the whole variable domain EAGVAQSPRYKIIEKRQSVAFWCNPISGHATLYWYQQILGQGPKLLIQFQNNGVVDDSQLPKDRFSAERLKGVDSTLKIQPAKLEDSAVYLCASSFPGQGRSGYTFGSGTRLTVV.

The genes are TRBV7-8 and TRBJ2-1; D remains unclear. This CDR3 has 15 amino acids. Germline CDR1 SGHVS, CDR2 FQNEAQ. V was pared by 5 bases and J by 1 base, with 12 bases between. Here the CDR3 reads CASSHQANSYNEQFF. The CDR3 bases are TGTGCCAGCAGCCATCAAGCCAATTCCTACAATGAGCAGTTCTTC.

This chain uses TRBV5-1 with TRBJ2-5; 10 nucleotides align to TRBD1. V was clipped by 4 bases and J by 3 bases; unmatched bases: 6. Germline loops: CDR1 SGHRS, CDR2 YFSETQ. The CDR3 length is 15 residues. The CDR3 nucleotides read TGCGCCAGCAGCCAAGGACAGGGGGGGAAAGAGACCCAGTACTTC. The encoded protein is CASSQGQGGKETQYF.